This T cell receptor (beta chain) came from a study of blood T cell repertoires in COVID-19. About the research overall: T cells, B-cell-depleted T cells, or PBMCs supplied cDNA or gDNA.

Authors' data handling: How many nucleated cells were present was estimated from reference gene primer amplification. The repertoire was sequenced with immunoSEQ multiplex PCR; TCRdb's copy has only in-frame clones and lacks some. V and J calls and clone size follow that table, whereas D and trimming were derived from the DNA. The sample holds approximately 290,000 clones, more than 85% seen once. The CDR3 spans 15 residues. V gave up 0 bases and J gave up 8 bases, with 13 bases separating them. Germline CDR1 reads MNHEY; CDR2 reads SVGAGI. The genes are TRBV6-5 and TRBJ1-4; D is unclear. Material for sequencing was peripheral blood. This TCR derives from a man between 25 and 39 years old with acute or convalescent COVID-19. CDR3 coding DNA: TGTGCCAGCAGTTACTCGAGAGGACTCAAAGAAAAACTGTTTTTT. Amino acids: CASSYSRGLKEKLFF.